These 6 T cell receptor beta chains were all obtained from the same sample, sequenced in a study of blood T cells in healthy people across ages. PCR was performed a second time for about 6 to 11 cycles using a sample-barcoded 5' primer and a J-beta primer mix. TCRdb passed the 5' RACE reads through MiXCR, listing each CDR3 protein once. The data hold some 1.4 million distinct CDR3 sequences, with 42% observed a single time. Sequenced input: blood. The receptors derive from a woman in her late teens or twenties in good health.

About this clonotype: This may be a read error, as it is one base from a much larger clone. The V call is TRBV10-3, the J call TRBJ2-7; D gene ambiguous. CDR3 length equals 14 residues. Germline values: CDR1 ENHRY, CDR2 SYGVKD. The ends were cut back, 3 bases at V and 6 bases at J, with 15 bases in the middle. CDR3 in amino acids: CAISDMLESGEQYF. CDR3 DNA: TGTGCCATCAGTGATATGCTAGAATCCGGCGAGCAGTACTTC.

Note on this clonotype: A read error may be the cause here, since a much bigger clone is one base away. The chain couples TRBV29-1 to TRBJ2-1; D ambiguous. Trimming took 4 bases from V and 10 from J, leaving 14 bases between them. The germline V gene encodes CDR1 SQVTM and CDR2 ANQGSEA. CDR3 length equals 12 residues. CDR3 coding DNA: TGCAGCGTTGGGTCAGGTGGGATCGAGCAGTTCTTC. This gives the protein CSVGSGGIEQFF.

DNA for the CDR3: TGTGCCAGCAGCTTGGGCAGGGGTATACCCTCCTACGAGCAGTACTTC. It yields the protein CASSLGRGIPSYEQYF. This chain joins TRBV5-5 and TRBJ2-7, with D possibly being TRBD1 (6 bases). V lost 0 bases, J lost 0 bases, and 13 bases lay in between. The CDR3 totals 16 residues. Germline V lookup: CDR1 SGHKS, CDR2 YYEKEE (reference sequence). Together with reference TRBV5-5 and TRBJ2-7, the CDR3 gives the full variable domain: DAGVTQSPTHLIKTRGQQVTLRCSPISGHKSVSWYQQVLGQGPQFIFQYYEKEERGRGNFPDRFSARQFPNYSSELNVNALLLGDSALYLCASSLGRGIPSYEQYFGPGTRLTVT.

This chain joins TRBV20-1 and TRBJ2-7; 8 bases agree with TRBD2. The trim removed 5 bases at V and 0 bases at J, leaving 6 bases unmatched. There are 14 residues in the CDR3. Germline V gene sequence: CDR1 DFQATT, CDR2 SNEGSKA (reference sequence). CDR3 DNA sequence: TGCAGTGCTGGTATAGCGGGGAGCTCCTACGAGCAGTACTTC. It yields the protein CSAGIAGSSYEQYF.

The genes are TRBV15 and TRBJ2-1; weak D call: TRBD2 (5 bases). This CDR3 has 15 amino acids. Trimming pared 6 bases from V and 0 bases from J, leaving 12 bases between. Germline V gives CDR1 LNHNV, CDR2 YYDKDF (reference sequence). Written as DNA, the CDR3 is TGTGCCACCAGTTCTTCTGGGAGCTCCTACAATGAGCAGTTCTTC. It codes for CATSSSGSSYNEQFF. Filled out from reference TRBV15 and TRBJ2-1, the complete variable domain reads DAMVIQNPRYQVTQFGKPVTLSCSQTLNHNVMYWYQQKSSQAPKLLFHYYDKDFNNEADTPDNFQSRRPNTSFCFLDIRSPGLGDTAMYLCATSSSGSSYNEQFFGPGTRLTVL.

This clonotype was picked up a small number of times. The chain employs TRBV7-9 and TRBJ2-3, with TRBD1 matching over 8 bases. Germline CDR1 and CDR2: SEHNR and FQNEAQ (reference sequence). J lost 2 bases, V lost 5 bases, and 3 bases had no gene match. The CDR3 runs to 14 residues. The CDR3 DNA reads TGTGCCAGCAGCATGGACAGGGTCACAGATACGCAGTATTTT. This encodes CASSMDRVTDTQYF.